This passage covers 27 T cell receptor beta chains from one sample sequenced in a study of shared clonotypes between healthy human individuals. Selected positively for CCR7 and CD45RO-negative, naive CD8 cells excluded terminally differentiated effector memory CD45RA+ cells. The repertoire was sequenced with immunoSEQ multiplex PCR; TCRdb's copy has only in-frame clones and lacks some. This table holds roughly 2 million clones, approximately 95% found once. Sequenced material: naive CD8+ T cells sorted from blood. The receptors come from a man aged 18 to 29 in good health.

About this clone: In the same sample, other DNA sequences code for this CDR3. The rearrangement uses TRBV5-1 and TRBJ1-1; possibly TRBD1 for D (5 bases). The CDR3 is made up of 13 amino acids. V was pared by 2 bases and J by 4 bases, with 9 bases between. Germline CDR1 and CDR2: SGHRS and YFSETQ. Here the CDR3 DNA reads TGCGCCAGCAGCTTAGGGGCAGGCACTGAAGCTTTCTTT. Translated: CASSLGAGTEAFF. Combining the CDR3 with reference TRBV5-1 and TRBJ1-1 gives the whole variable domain KAGVTQTPRYLIKTRGQQVTLSCSPISGHRSVSWYQQTPGQGLQFLFEYFSETQRNKGNFPGRFSGRQFSNSRSEMNVSTLELGDSALYLCASSLGAGTEAFFGQGTRLTVV.

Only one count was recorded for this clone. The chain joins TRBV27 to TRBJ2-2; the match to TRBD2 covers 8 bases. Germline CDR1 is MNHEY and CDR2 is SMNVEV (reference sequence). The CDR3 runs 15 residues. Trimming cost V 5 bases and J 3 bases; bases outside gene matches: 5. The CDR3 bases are TGTGCCAGCAGTCCGCGGGGGGCTTACACCGGGGAGCTGTTTTTT. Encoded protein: CASSPRGAYTGELFF.

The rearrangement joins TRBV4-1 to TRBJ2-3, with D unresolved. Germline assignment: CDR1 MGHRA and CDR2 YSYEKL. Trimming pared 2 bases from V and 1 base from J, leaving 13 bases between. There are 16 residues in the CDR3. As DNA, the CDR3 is TGCGCCAGCAGCCAACGTTATAGTTCGGGCACAGATACGCAGTATTTT. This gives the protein CASSQRYSSGTDTQYF.

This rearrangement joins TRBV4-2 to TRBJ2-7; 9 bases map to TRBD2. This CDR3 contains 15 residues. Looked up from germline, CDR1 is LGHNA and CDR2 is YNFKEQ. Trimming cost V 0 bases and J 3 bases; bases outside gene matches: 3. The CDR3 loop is CASSQEASGDYEQYF. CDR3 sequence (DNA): TGTGCCAGCAGCCAAGAGGCTAGCGGGGACTACGAGCAGTACTTC.

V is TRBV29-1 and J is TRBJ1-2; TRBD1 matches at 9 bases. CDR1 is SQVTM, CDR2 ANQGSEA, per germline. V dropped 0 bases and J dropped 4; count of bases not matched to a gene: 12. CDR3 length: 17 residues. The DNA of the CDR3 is TGCAGCGTTGAAGATCCTCACCCAGGGACAGGGCGCTATGGCTACACCTTC. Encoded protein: CSVEDPHPGTGRYGYTF. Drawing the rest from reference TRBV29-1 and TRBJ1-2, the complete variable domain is SAVISQKPSRDICQRGTSLTIQCQVDSQVTMMFWYRQQPGQSLTLIATANQGSEATYESGFVIDKFPISRPNLTFSTLTVSNMSPEDSSIYLCSVEDPHPGTGRYGYTFGSGTRLTVV.

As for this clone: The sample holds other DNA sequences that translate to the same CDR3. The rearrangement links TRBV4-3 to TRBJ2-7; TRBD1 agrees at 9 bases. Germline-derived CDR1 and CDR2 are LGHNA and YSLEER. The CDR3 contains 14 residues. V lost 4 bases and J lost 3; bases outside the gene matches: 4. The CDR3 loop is CASSPGQGGYEQYF. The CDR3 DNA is TGCGCCAGCAGCCCGGGACAGGGAGGCTACGAGCAGTACTTC.

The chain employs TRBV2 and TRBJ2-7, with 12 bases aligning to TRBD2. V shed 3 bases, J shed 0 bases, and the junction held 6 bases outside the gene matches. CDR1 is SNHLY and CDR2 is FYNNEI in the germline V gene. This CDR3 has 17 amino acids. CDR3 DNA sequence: TGTGCCAGCAGTGACGAACTAGCGGGAGGAGTCTCCTACGAGCAGTACTTC. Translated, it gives CASSDELAGGVSYEQYF.

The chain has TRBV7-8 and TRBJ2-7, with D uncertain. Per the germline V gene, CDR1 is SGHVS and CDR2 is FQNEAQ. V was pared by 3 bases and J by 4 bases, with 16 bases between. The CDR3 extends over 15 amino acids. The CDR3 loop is CASSLAPTAGYEQYF. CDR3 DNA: TGTGCCAGCAGCTTGGCCCCCACGGCTGGGTACGAGCAGTACTTC.

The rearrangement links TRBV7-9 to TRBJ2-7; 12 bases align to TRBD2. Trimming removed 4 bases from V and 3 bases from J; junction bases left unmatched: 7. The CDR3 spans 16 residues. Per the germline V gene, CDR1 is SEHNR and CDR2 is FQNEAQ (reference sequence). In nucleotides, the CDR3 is TGTGCCAGCAGCTCCAAAACTAGCGGGGGGAACTACGAGCAGTACTTC. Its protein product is CASSSKTSGGNYEQYF.

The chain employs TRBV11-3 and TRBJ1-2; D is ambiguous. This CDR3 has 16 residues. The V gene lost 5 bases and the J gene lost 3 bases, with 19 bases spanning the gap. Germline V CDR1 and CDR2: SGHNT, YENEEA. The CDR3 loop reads CASSQSPEPFYYGYTF. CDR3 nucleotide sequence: TGTGCCAGCAGCCAAAGTCCAGAACCATTTTACTATGGCTACACCTTC.

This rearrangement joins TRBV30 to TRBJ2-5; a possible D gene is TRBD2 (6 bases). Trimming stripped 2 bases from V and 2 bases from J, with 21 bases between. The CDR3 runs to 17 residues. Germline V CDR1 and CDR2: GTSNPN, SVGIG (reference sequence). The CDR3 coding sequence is TGTGCCTGGAGTCCCCATTCCGGGACTCCGGGTCAAGAGACCCAGTACTTC. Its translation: CAWSPHSGTPGQETQYF.

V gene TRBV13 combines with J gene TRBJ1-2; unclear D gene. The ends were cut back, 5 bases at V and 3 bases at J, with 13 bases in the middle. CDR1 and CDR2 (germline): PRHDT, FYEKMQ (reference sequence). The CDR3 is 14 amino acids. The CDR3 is CASSASIEDYGYTF. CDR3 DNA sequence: TGTGCCAGCAGCGCCAGTATTGAGGACTATGGCTACACCTTC.

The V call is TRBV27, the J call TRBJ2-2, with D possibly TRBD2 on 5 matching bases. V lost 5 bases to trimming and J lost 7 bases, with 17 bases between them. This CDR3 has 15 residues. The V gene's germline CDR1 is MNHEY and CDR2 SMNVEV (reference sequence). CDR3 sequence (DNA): TGTGCCAGCAGTCCCGGTTCGCTAGCTTACGGGGAGCTGTTTTTT. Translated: CASSPGSLAYGELFF.

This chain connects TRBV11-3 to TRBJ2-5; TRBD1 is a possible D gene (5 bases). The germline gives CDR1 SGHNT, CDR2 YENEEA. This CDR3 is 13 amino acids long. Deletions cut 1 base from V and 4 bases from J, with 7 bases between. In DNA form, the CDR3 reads TGTGCCAGCAGCTTAGGGACACTAGAGACCCAGTACTTC. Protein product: CASSLGTLETQYF.

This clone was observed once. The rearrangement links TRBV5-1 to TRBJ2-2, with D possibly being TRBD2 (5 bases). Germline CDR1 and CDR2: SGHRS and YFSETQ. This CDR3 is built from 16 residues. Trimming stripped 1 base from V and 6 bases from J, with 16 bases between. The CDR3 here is CASSLTGSVPPGELFF. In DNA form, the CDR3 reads TGCGCCAGCAGCTTGACGGGATCAGTCCCACCCGGGGAGCTGTTTTTT.

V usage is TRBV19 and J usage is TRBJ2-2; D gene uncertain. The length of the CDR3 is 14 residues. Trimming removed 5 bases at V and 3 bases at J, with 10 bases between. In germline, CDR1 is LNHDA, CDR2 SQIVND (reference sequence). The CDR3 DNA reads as TGTGCCAGTAGTCCCACGGCTTACACCGGGGAGCTGTTTTTT. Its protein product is CASSPTAYTGELFF.

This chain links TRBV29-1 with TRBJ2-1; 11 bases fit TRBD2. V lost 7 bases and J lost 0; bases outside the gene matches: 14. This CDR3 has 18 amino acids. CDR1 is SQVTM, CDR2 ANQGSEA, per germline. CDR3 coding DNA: TGCAGCGCCGAGGGGTTTAGCGGGAGGGTCCTCTCCTACAATGAGCAGTTCTTC. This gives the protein CSAEGFSGRVLSYNEQFF.

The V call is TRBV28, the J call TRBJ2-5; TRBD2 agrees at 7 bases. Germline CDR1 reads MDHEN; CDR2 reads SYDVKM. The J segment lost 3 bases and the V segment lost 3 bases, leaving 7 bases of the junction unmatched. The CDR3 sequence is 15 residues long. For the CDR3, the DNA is TGTGCCAGCAGTTTCGCAGGACTAGAGAAAGAGACCCAGTACTTC. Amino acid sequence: CASSFAGLEKETQYF. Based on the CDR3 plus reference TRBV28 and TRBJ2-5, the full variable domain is DVKVTQSSRYLVKRTGEKVFLECVQDMDHENMFWYRQDPGLGLRLIYFSYDVKMKEKGDIPEGYSVSREKKERFSLILESASTNQTSMYLCASSFAGLEKETQYFGPGTRLLVL.

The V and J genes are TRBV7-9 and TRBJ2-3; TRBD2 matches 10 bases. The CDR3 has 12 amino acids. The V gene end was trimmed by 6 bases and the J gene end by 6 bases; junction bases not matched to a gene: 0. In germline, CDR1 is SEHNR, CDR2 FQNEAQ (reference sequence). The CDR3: CASSSGRDTQYF. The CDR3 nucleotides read TGTGCCAGCAGTAGCGGGAGGGATACGCAGTATTTT.

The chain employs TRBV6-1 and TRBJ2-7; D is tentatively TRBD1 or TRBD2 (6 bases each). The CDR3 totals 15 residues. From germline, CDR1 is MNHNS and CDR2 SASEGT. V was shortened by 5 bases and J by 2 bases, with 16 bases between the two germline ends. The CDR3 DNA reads TGTGCCAGCAGTCTAGTCGGGGGCTATACCTACGAGCAGTACTTC. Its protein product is CASSLVGGYTYEQYF.

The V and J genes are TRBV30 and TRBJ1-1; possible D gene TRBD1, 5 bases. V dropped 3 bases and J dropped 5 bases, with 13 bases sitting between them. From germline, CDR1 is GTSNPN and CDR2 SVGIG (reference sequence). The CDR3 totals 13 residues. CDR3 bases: TGTGCCTGGAGCCCCGGGGGAGGGACTGAAGCTTTCTTT. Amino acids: CAWSPGGGTEAFF.

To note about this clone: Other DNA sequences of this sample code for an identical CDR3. CDR3: CASRRQGASYEQYF. CDR3 nucleotides: TGTGCCAGCAGAAGACAGGGGGCTTCCTACGAGCAGTACTTC. This chain links TRBV27 with TRBJ2-7, with TRBD1 matching 10 bases. Trimming at V came to 6 bases and at J to 1 base, leaving 3 bases not matched to a gene. Germline CDR1 reads MNHEY; CDR2 reads SMNVEV (reference sequence). The CDR3 runs 14 residues.

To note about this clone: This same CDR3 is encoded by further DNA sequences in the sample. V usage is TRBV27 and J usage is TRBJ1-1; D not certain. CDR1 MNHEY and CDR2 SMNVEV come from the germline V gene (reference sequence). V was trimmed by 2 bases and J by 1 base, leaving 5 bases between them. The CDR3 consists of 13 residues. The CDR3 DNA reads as TGTGCCAGCAGTTTAGATTGGAACACTGAAGCTTTCTTT. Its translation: CASSLDWNTEAFF.

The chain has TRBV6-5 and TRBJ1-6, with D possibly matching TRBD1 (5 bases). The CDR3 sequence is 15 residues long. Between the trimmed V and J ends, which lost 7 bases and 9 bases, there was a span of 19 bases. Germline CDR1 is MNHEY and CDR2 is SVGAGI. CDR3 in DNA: TGTGCCAGCACCGAACGGGGGACGAAGGGTTCACCCCTCCACTTT. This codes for CASTERGTKGSPLHF.

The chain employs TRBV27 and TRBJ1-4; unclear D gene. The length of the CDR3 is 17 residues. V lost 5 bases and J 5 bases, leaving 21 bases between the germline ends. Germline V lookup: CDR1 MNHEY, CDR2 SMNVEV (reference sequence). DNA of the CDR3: TGTGCCAGCAGTCCCGCGGTGGTCCTCGGCGCCAATGAAAAACTGTTTTTT. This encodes CASSPAVVLGANEKLFF.

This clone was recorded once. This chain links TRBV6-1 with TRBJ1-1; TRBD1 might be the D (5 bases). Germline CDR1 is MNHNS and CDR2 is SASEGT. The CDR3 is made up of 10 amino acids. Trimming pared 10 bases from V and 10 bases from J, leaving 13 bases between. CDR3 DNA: TGTGCCACATACAAGGGACTAGCTTTCTTT. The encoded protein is CATYKGLAFF.

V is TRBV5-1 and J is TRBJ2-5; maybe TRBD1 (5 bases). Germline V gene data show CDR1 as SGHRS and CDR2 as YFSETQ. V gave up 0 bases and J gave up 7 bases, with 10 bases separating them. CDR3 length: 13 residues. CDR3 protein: CASSLEGFGTQYF. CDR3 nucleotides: TGCGCCAGCAGCTTGGAGGGGTTCGGGACCCAGTACTTC.